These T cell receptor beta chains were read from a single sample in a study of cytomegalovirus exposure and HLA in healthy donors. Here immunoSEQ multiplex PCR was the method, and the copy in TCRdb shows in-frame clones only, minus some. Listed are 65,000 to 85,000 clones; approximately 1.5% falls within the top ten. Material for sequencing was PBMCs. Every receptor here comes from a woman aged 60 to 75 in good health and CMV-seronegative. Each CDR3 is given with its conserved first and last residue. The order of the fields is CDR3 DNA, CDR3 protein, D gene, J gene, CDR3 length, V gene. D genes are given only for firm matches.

cdr3_nt: TGTGCCATCAGTGAAGGGGGCAGCAATCAGCCCCAGCATTTT
cdr3_aa: CAISEGGSNQPQHF
d_call: TRBD1
j_call: TRBJ1-5
cdr3_length: 14
v_call: TRBV10-3

cdr3_nt: TGTGCCAGCAGCGCAGGGGGACATTTCTCCTACGAGCAGTACTTC
cdr3_aa: CASSAGGHFSYEQYF
d_call: TRBD1
j_call: TRBJ2-7
cdr3_length: 15
v_call: TRBV9

cdr3_nt: TGTGCCAGCAGTTTATATGGGACAGGGGTCAATTCACCCCTCCACTTT
cdr3_aa: CASSLYGTGVNSPLHF
d_call: TRBD1
j_call: TRBJ1-6
cdr3_length: 16
v_call: TRBV28

cdr3_nt: TGTGCCAGCAGTTTAAACAGATTCAGCACCGGGGAGCTGTTTTTT
cdr3_aa: CASSLNRFSTGELFF
d_call: -
j_call: TRBJ2-2
cdr3_length: 15
v_call: TRBV27

cdr3_nt: TGCGCCAGCAGCCGACAGGGACTAGCGGTAGAGACCCAGTACTTC
cdr3_aa: CASSRQGLAVETQYF
d_call: TRBD2
j_call: TRBJ2-5
cdr3_length: 15
v_call: TRBV5-1

cdr3_nt: TGTGCCAGCAGCATGGGACACTCCTACGAGCAGTACTTC
cdr3_aa: CASSMGHSYEQYF
d_call: -
j_call: TRBJ2-7
cdr3_length: 13
v_call: TRBV7-3

cdr3_nt: TGTGCCTGGAGCCTCGGACAGGGAAATCAGCCCCAGCATTTT
cdr3_aa: CAWSLGQGNQPQHF
d_call: TRBD1
j_call: TRBJ1-5
cdr3_length: 14
v_call: TRBV30

cdr3_nt: TGTGCTAGTGGCCCTTCCCCGACAGGGGTTTTGAATGAGCAGTTCTTC
cdr3_aa: CASGPSPTGVLNEQFF
d_call: TRBD1
j_call: TRBJ2-1
cdr3_length: 16
v_call: TRBV12-5

cdr3_nt: TGTGCCAGCAGCCCCGCCCAGCAGCGAGCGTACGAGCAGTACTTC
cdr3_aa: CASSPAQQRAYEQYF
d_call: -
j_call: TRBJ2-7
cdr3_length: 15
v_call: TRBV7-2

cdr3_nt: TGTGCCAGCAGTGAGATGGGGGCAGGGGGCCTTAATTCACCCCTCCACTTT
cdr3_aa: CASSEMGAGGLNSPLHF
d_call: TRBD1
j_call: TRBJ1-6
cdr3_length: 17
v_call: TRBV2

cdr3_nt: TGCGCCAGCAGCCAAGATCGAGGCCCTGAAGCTTTCTTT
cdr3_aa: CASSQDRGPEAFF
d_call: -
j_call: TRBJ1-1
cdr3_length: 13
v_call: TRBV4-1

cdr3_nt: TGTGCCAGCAGCACCCAGACTAGTCAGCAGTTCTTC
cdr3_aa: CASSTQTSQQFF
d_call: -
j_call: TRBJ2-1
cdr3_length: 12
v_call: TRBV11-2

cdr3_nt: TGTGCCAGCCTGGCGCTAGGATCCTACGAGCAGTACTTC
cdr3_aa: CASLALGSYEQYF
d_call: -
j_call: TRBJ2-7
cdr3_length: 13
v_call: TRBV27

cdr3_nt: TGTGCCAGCAGCTTACAAGGGACTAGCCACACAGATACGCAGTATTTT
cdr3_aa: CASSLQGTSHTDTQYF
d_call: TRBD2
j_call: TRBJ2-3
cdr3_length: 16
v_call: TRBV7-2

cdr3_nt: TGTGCCCCCGGCGCAGGGGGCGCCTGTGGCTACACCTTC
cdr3_aa: CAPGAGGACGYTF
d_call: TRBD1
j_call: TRBJ1-2
cdr3_length: 13
v_call: TRBV19

cdr3_nt: TGTGCCAGCAGCCCTGAGGGAATCGGTCTAGGCTCTGGAAACACCATATATTTT
cdr3_aa: CASSPEGIGLGSGNTIYF
d_call: -
j_call: TRBJ1-3
cdr3_length: 18
v_call: TRBV5-8

cdr3_nt: TGTGCCAGCAGTTTGGGCGGGACAGCCAATGAAAAACTGTTTTTT
cdr3_aa: CASSLGGTANEKLFF
d_call: TRBD1
j_call: TRBJ1-4
cdr3_length: 15
v_call: TRBV28

cdr3_nt: TGTGCCAGCAGCCCCGGGGGGGGACACTCTAATGAAAAACTGTTTTTT
cdr3_aa: CASSPGGGHSNEKLFF
d_call: -
j_call: TRBJ1-4
cdr3_length: 16
v_call: TRBV7-9

cdr3_nt: TGTGCCAGCAGTTCAGGGGGACAGGGGGCATGGCAGCCCCAGCATTTT
cdr3_aa: CASSSGGQGAWQPQHF
d_call: TRBD1
j_call: TRBJ1-5
cdr3_length: 16
v_call: TRBV28

cdr3_nt: TGTGCCAGCAGCCTCGCAGGGGGTGGTGGCTACACCTTC
cdr3_aa: CASSLAGGGGYTF
d_call: TRBD1
j_call: TRBJ1-2
cdr3_length: 13
v_call: TRBV5-4

cdr3_nt: TGTGCCAGTAGTACTTACAGGGGGCGCGGTAAAGGGGGGTCTGATGAAAAACTGTTTTTT
cdr3_aa: CASSTYRGRGKGGSDEKLFF
d_call: TRBD1
j_call: TRBJ1-4
cdr3_length: 20
v_call: TRBV19

cdr3_nt: TGTGCCATCAGTGAGTCAGGAGTTCAGCCCCAGCATTTT
cdr3_aa: CAISESGVQPQHF
d_call: -
j_call: TRBJ1-5
cdr3_length: 13
v_call: TRBV10-3

cdr3_nt: TGTGCCAGCAGCTTGTTCTCTAACCGGGACAATGAGCAGTTCTTC
cdr3_aa: CASSLFSNRDNEQFF
d_call: -
j_call: TRBJ2-1
cdr3_length: 15
v_call: TRBV5-6

cdr3_nt: TGTGCCTGGAGTGTTCCCCGGACAGGGGTGGTTGGGGAAAAACTGTTTTTT
cdr3_aa: CAWSVPRTGVVGEKLFF
d_call: TRBD1
j_call: TRBJ1-4
cdr3_length: 17
v_call: TRBV30

cdr3_nt: TGTGCCAGCACCCGCGCGGCGGGCGGTGAAAAACTGTTTTTT
cdr3_aa: CASTRAAGGEKLFF
d_call: -
j_call: TRBJ1-4
cdr3_length: 14
v_call: TRBV7-9

cdr3_nt: TGCGCCAGCAGCCAAGGATACCAGGGCACCTATGGCTACACCTTC
cdr3_aa: CASSQGYQGTYGYTF
d_call: -
j_call: TRBJ1-2
cdr3_length: 15
v_call: TRBV4-3

cdr3_nt: TGCGCCAGCAGCTGGTCCGGGACTCCCACACTTGGTGAGCAGTTCTTC
cdr3_aa: CASSWSGTPTLGEQFF
d_call: -
j_call: TRBJ2-1
cdr3_length: 16
v_call: TRBV5-1

cdr3_nt: TGTGCCAGCAGCGGGGGTGGGGGGACAGTAGGCACAGATACGCAGTATTTT
cdr3_aa: CASSGGGGTVGTDTQYF
d_call: -
j_call: TRBJ2-3
cdr3_length: 17
v_call: TRBV9

cdr3_nt: TGTGCCACCAGAAATGTCGGGGGCACCGGGGAGCTGTTTTTT
cdr3_aa: CATRNVGGTGELFF
d_call: -
j_call: TRBJ2-2
cdr3_length: 14
v_call: TRBV15

cdr3_nt: TGTGCCTGCAGGGGGAGTGGGAATTCACCCCTCCACTTT
cdr3_aa: CACRGSGNSPLHF
d_call: TRBD1
j_call: TRBJ1-6
cdr3_length: 13
v_call: TRBV30

cdr3_nt: TGTGCCCGTAGTGACACGGGACAGGCTTATGGCTACACCTTC
cdr3_aa: CARSDTGQAYGYTF
d_call: TRBD1
j_call: TRBJ1-2
cdr3_length: 14
v_call: TRBV19

cdr3_nt: TGCGCCAGCAGCTTGGGGGCCGGGGGGGGCACCTTCGGTGAGCAGTTCTTC
cdr3_aa: CASSLGAGGGTFGEQFF
d_call: TRBD2
j_call: TRBJ2-1
cdr3_length: 17
v_call: TRBV5-1

cdr3_nt: TGTGCCAGCAGCCGACGGCAGGGTGGTGACGGGGAGCTGTTTTTT
cdr3_aa: CASSRRQGGDGELFF
d_call: -
j_call: TRBJ2-2
cdr3_length: 15
v_call: TRBV5-4

cdr3_nt: TGTGCCAGCAGTTATCGGTCCAATTCCTACGAGCAGTACTTC
cdr3_aa: CASSYRSNSYEQYF
d_call: -
j_call: TRBJ2-7
cdr3_length: 14
v_call: TRBV6-5

cdr3_nt: TGTGCCAGCAGTTTTGTACAGGAACTATCGAATGAGCAGTTCTTC
cdr3_aa: CASSFVQELSNEQFF
d_call: -
j_call: TRBJ2-1
cdr3_length: 15
v_call: TRBV27

cdr3_nt: TGTGCCATCAGCAGCGTCGGGGAGACCCAGTACTTC
cdr3_aa: CAISSVGETQYF
d_call: -
j_call: TRBJ2-5
cdr3_length: 12
v_call: TRBV10-3

cdr3_nt: TGTGCCAGTAAAACAGGGATTTACAATGAGCAGTTCTTC
cdr3_aa: CASKTGIYNEQFF
d_call: -
j_call: TRBJ2-1
cdr3_length: 13
v_call: TRBV2

cdr3_nt: TGCGCCAGCAGCCTGTCCCCTAGCGAGAACACCGGGGAGCTGTTTTTT
cdr3_aa: CASSLSPSENTGELFF
d_call: -
j_call: TRBJ2-2
cdr3_length: 16
v_call: TRBV5-1

cdr3_nt: TGTGCCAGCAGTCTTGGGACTTCTTACACCGGGGAGCTGTTTTTT
cdr3_aa: CASSLGTSYTGELFF
d_call: -
j_call: TRBJ2-2
cdr3_length: 15
v_call: TRBV11-3

cdr3_nt: TGTGCCAGCTCACCGGGGACAGGGGGATACGAGCAGTACTTC
cdr3_aa: CASSPGTGGYEQYF
d_call: TRBD1
j_call: TRBJ2-7
cdr3_length: 14
v_call: TRBV18

cdr3_nt: TGTGCCAGCTCACCAGGGCCCTACGAGCAGTACTTC
cdr3_aa: CASSPGPYEQYF
d_call: -
j_call: TRBJ2-7
cdr3_length: 12
v_call: TRBV18

cdr3_nt: TGTGCCAGCAGCCAAGATTTCCTAGCGGGAGTCAATGAGCAGTTCTTC
cdr3_aa: CASSQDFLAGVNEQFF
d_call: TRBD2
j_call: TRBJ2-1
cdr3_length: 16
v_call: TRBV14

cdr3_nt: TGTGCCAGCAGGTCTCCGGGACAAGCCTACGAGCAGTACTTC
cdr3_aa: CASRSPGQAYEQYF
d_call: -
j_call: TRBJ2-7
cdr3_length: 14
v_call: TRBV6-6

cdr3_nt: TGTGCCAGCAGTTACTTCGACAGGGTCCAAGAGACCCAGTACTTC
cdr3_aa: CASSYFDRVQETQYF
d_call: TRBD1
j_call: TRBJ2-5
cdr3_length: 15
v_call: TRBV6-5

cdr3_nt: TGTGCCAGCAGCGTAGCCGGACAGGGTCCCGAGGCTTTCTTT
cdr3_aa: CASSVAGQGPEAFF
d_call: TRBD1
j_call: TRBJ1-1
cdr3_length: 14
v_call: TRBV9

cdr3_nt: TGTGCCAGCAGTGGGACTGACTATGGCTACACCTTC
cdr3_aa: CASSGTDYGYTF
d_call: -
j_call: TRBJ1-2
cdr3_length: 12
v_call: TRBV28

cdr3_nt: TGCGCCAGCAGCCCTGGGACAGGGGATCAGCCCCAGCATTTT
cdr3_aa: CASSPGTGDQPQHF
d_call: TRBD1
j_call: TRBJ1-5
cdr3_length: 14
v_call: TRBV5-1

cdr3_nt: TGCAGCGTTGTCCAGCCGGACAGTGTCTGGGCTTACGAGCAGTACTTC
cdr3_aa: CSVVQPDSVWAYEQYF
d_call: -
j_call: TRBJ2-7
cdr3_length: 16
v_call: TRBV29-1

cdr3_nt: TGTGCCAGCAGCTTGGCGGGTGTGTTGGATGAGCAGTTCTTC
cdr3_aa: CASSLAGVLDEQFF
d_call: -
j_call: TRBJ2-1
cdr3_length: 14
v_call: TRBV7-9

cdr3_nt: TGTGCCAGCAGCCAAGACAGGGCCCGAGGGGAGCAGTTCTTC
cdr3_aa: CASSQDRARGEQFF
d_call: TRBD1
j_call: TRBJ2-1
cdr3_length: 14
v_call: TRBV28